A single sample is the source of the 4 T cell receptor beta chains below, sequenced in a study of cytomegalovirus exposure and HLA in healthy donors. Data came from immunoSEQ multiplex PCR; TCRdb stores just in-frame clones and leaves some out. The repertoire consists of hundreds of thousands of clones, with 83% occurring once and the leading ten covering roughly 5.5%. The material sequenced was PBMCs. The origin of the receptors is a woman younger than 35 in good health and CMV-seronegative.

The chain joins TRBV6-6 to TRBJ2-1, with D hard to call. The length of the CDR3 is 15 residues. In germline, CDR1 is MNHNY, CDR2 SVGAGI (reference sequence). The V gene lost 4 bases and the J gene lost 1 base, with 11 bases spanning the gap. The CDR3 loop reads CASSFGWQSYNEQFF. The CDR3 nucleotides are TGTGCCAGCAGTTTTGGGTGGCAGTCCTACAATGAGCAGTTCTTC.

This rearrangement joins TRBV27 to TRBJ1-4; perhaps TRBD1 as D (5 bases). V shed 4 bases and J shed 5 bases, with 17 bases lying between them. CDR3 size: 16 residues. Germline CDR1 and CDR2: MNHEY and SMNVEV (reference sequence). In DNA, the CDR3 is TGTGCCAGCAGTTCCGAAAACTCGGGACGGAATGAAAAACTGTTTTTT. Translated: CASSSENSGRNEKLFF.

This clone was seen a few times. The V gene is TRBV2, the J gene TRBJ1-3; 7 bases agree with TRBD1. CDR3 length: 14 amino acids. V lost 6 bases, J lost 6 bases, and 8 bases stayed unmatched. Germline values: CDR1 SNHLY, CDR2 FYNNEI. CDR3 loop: CASRAGQLVNTIYF. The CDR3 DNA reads TGTGCCAGCAGAGCGGGACAGCTTGTAAACACCATATATTTT.

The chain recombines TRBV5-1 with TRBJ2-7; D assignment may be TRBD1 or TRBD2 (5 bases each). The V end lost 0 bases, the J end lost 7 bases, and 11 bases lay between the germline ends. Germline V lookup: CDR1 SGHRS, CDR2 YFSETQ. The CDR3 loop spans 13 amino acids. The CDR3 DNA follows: TGCGCCAGCAGCTTGGTGAGGGGTCGGGAGCAGTACTTC. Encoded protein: CASSLVRGREQYF. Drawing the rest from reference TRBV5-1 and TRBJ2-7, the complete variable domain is KAGVTQTPRYLIKTRGQQVTLSCSPISGHRSVSWYQQTPGQGLQFLFEYFSETQRNKGNFPGRFSGRQFSNSRSEMNVSTLELGDSALYLCASSLVRGREQYFGPGTRLTVT.